One sample yielded the 27 T cell receptor beta chains listed below, sequenced in a study of long-term antiretroviral therapy in people with HIV. An immunoSEQ assay, version v3.0, was performed at survey level. TCRdb's table, derived via immunoSEQ multiplex PCR, lists solely in-frame clones and lacks some. The profile shows over 25,000 clones, roughly 80% of them singletons. The source was unsorted PBMCs, collected 1.1 years before starting antiretroviral therapy. The receptors here all came from a woman in her 30s with HIV.

The chain employs TRBV9 and TRBJ1-1, with D possibly TRBD1 on 5 matching bases. CDR3 length: 14 amino acids. V dropped 0 bases and J dropped 4 bases, with 10 bases sitting between them. Germline assignment: CDR1 SGDLS and CDR2 YYNGEE. In nucleotides, the CDR3 is TGTGCCAGCAGCGTAGGAGCAGGGCTCACTGAAGCTTTCTTT. This codes for CASSVGAGLTEAFF.

The chain has TRBV30 and TRBJ2-5; D gene unclear. Between the trimmed V and J ends, which lost 0 bases and 4 bases, there was a span of 9 bases. The CDR3 contains 13 residues. Per the germline V gene, CDR1 is GTSNPN and CDR2 is SVGIG (reference sequence). The CDR3 coding sequence is TGTGCCTGGAGTGTATCTAGTGTAGAGACCCAGTACTTC. It encodes CAWSVSSVETQYF.

This chain connects TRBV6-5 to TRBJ1-3; D gene ambiguous. CDR1 is MNHEY and CDR2 is SVGAGI in the germline V gene. V lost 10 bases, J lost 0 bases, and 10 bases lay in between. The CDR3 spans 13 residues. CDR3 DNA sequence: TGTGCCACCCAGTCTTTCTCTGGAAACACCATATATTTT. Translated, it gives CATQSFSGNTIYF.

The rearrangement uses TRBV28 and TRBJ2-5, with TRBD2 as a possible D gene (7 bases). Trimming left V 8 bases short and J 5 bases short, with 21 bases between. Looked up from germline, CDR1 is MDHEN and CDR2 is SYDVKM. The CDR3 has 15 residues. In DNA, the CDR3 is TGTGCCAGCCTCGGGTGGGGGGGGGCCCGTGAGACCCAGTACTTC. Translated, it gives CASLGWGGARETQYF. Supplemented by reference TRBV28 and TRBJ2-5, the full variable domain reads DVKVTQSSRYLVKRTGEKVFLECVQDMDHENMFWYRQDPGLGLRLIYFSYDVKMKEKGDIPEGYSVSREKKERFSLILESASTNQTSMYLCASLGWGGARETQYFGPGTRLLVL.

The rearrangement links TRBV2 to TRBJ2-1, with 7 bases identical to TRBD2. This CDR3 has 12 amino acids. Germline V gene lookup returns CDR1 SNHLY and CDR2 FYNNEI. V shed 10 bases and J 4 bases; nucleotides not matched to a gene: 4. The CDR3 here is CAINGGYNEQFF. The CDR3 nucleotides are TGTGCCATAAACGGGGGGTACAATGAGCAGTTCTTC.

This chain uses TRBV7-2 with TRBJ1-2; perhaps TRBD1 as D (6 bases). CDR1 is SGHTA and CDR2 is FQGNSA in the germline V gene. The CDR3 sequence is 15 residues long. V gave up 1 base and J gave up 7 bases, with 16 bases separating them. The CDR3 spells CASSLDRAGVRGYTF. The CDR3 DNA reads as TGTGCCAGCAGCTTAGATAGAGCAGGGGTACGTGGCTACACCTTC.

The V call is TRBV30, the J call TRBJ1-1, with 7 bases that match TRBD1. There are 16 residues in the CDR3. Trimming at V came to 2 bases and at J to 4 bases, leaving 13 bases not matched to a gene. CDR1 and CDR2 (germline): GTSNPN, SVGIG (reference sequence). In DNA, the CDR3 is TGTGCCTGGAGTACAGACAAGACAGGGCGAGGCACTGAAGCTTTCTTT. Protein: CAWSTDKTGRGTEAFF.

The chain is built from TRBV19 and TRBJ2-7; tentative D call: TRBD1 (5 bases). Trimming stripped 2 bases from V and 2 bases from J, with 13 bases between. This CDR3 comprises 15 residues. Germline-derived CDR1 and CDR2 are LNHDA and SQIVND (reference sequence). CDR3 region: CASSIYWGRPYEQYF. Here the CDR3 DNA reads TGTGCCAGTAGTATATATTGGGGCAGGCCCTACGAGCAGTACTTC.

The V gene is TRBV6-1, the J gene TRBJ1-5, with TRBD1 matching 7 bases. The V gene end was trimmed by 1 base and the J gene end by 8 bases; junction bases not matched to a gene: 5. Germline loops: CDR1 MNHNS, CDR2 SASEGT. The CDR3 contains 14 residues. The CDR3 region has the DNA TGTGCCAGCAGTGAAGTAAGGGGGCGGGAGCCCCAGCATTTT. Its protein product is CASSEVRGREPQHF.

This clone showed up just once. The genes are TRBV19 and TRBJ1-1; TRBD1 might be the D (5 bases). CDR1 and CDR2 from the germline V gene are LNHDA and SQIVND (reference sequence). CDR3 length equals 15 residues. V lost 5 bases and J lost 5, with 18 bases in between. Written as DNA, the CDR3 is TGTGCCAGTAGTTCCGGGGGAGGAGGTTGGACTGAAGCTTTCTTT. Its translation is CASSSGGGGWTEAFF.

The genes are TRBV6-1 and TRBJ2-7; the match to TRBD2 covers 7 bases. This CDR3 has 15 residues. CDR1 MNHNS and CDR2 SASEGT come from the germline V gene. V shed 5 bases and J 3 bases; nucleotides not matched to a gene: 10. The CDR3 here is CASSFLVGEGYEQYF. CDR3 bases: TGTGCCAGCAGTTTCCTCGTGGGGGAGGGCTACGAGCAGTACTTC.

The chain has TRBV7-9 and TRBJ2-5; 9 nucleotides agree with TRBD1. The CDR3 spans 16 residues. The germline V gene encodes CDR1 SEHNR and CDR2 FQNEAQ (reference sequence). Germline trimming cut 1 base from V and 4 bases from J; bases unmatched to any gene: 7. The chain's CDR3 is CASSLETGGDAETQYF. CDR3 in DNA: TGTGCCAGCAGCTTAGAGACAGGGGGTGATGCAGAGACCCAGTACTTC.

The rearrangement joins TRBV7-2 to TRBJ1-2; perhaps TRBD1 as D (6 bases). This CDR3 has 16 amino acids. V was clipped by 4 bases and J by 1 base, with 16 bases between them. Germline CDR1 and CDR2: SGHTA and FQGNSA. The CDR3 nucleotides read TGTGCCAGCAGCTCCGGGCCCCAGGGGTTTAACTATGGCTACACCTTC. As protein: CASSSGPQGFNYGYTF.

This CDR3 is CASSYGGTGANEKLFF. DNA of the CDR3: TGTGCCAGCAGTTACGGAGGGACGGGGGCTAATGAAAAACTGTTTTTT. This chain joins TRBV6-6 and TRBJ1-4, with a possible D match to TRBD1 (5 bases). CDR1 MNHNY and CDR2 SVGAGI come from the germline V gene (reference sequence). V lost 2 bases to trimming and J lost 3 bases, with 13 bases between them. The CDR3 contains 16 residues.

The chain links TRBV6-4 to TRBJ2-3; 9 bases align to TRBD2. There are 13 residues in the CDR3. The trim removed 0 bases at V and 12 bases at J, leaving 4 bases unmatched. CDR1 MRHNA and CDR2 SNTAGT come from the germline V gene. This CDR3 is CASSDSLAGFQYF. The DNA of the CDR3 is TGTGCCAGCAGTGACTCTCTAGCGGGGTTTCAGTATTTT.

The chain's CDR3 is CASSLAGGPANEQFF. The CDR3 DNA reads TGCGCCAGCAGCCTAGCGGGGGGCCCCGCCAATGAGCAGTTCTTC. The rearrangement joins TRBV4-1 to TRBJ2-1, with 10 positions matching TRBD2. V gave up 4 bases and J gave up 6 bases; unmatched junction bases: 6. The germline V gene encodes CDR1 MGHRA and CDR2 YSYEKL. The CDR3 extends over 15 amino acids.

The chain has TRBV29-1 and TRBJ2-5; tentatively, D is TRBD1 or TRBD2 (5 bases each). There are 13 residues in the CDR3. CDR1 SQVTM and CDR2 ANQGSEA come from the germline V gene. The V end lost 4 bases, the J end lost 7 bases, and 16 bases lay between the germline ends. The CDR3 sequence: CSVAGEIGGTQYF. As DNA, the CDR3 is TGCAGCGTTGCTGGCGAGATTGGGGGGACCCAGTACTTC.

This clone was detected only once. The rearrangement uses TRBV4-1 and TRBJ1-4; D may be TRBD1 (5 bases). V dropped 0 bases and J dropped 7 bases, with 12 bases sitting between them. Germline values: CDR1 MGHRA, CDR2 YSYEKL. The CDR3 sequence is 15 residues long. CDR3 amino acids: CASSQEWQGSEKLFF. DNA of the CDR3: TGCGCCAGCAGCCAAGAATGGCAGGGAAGTGAAAAACTGTTTTTT.

The chain couples TRBV6-5 to TRBJ2-6; D uncertain. CDR3 length equals 15 residues. V was shortened by 2 bases and J by 1 base, with 6 bases between the two germline ends. Germline CDR1 reads MNHEY; CDR2 reads SVGAGI. The chain's CDR3 is CASSYRVSGANVLTF. The CDR3, as DNA: TGTGCCAGCAGTTACAGGGTATCTGGGGCCAACGTCCTGACTTTC.

This chain joins TRBV19 and TRBJ2-1, with D tentatively TRBD1 or TRBD2 (5 bases each). The CDR3 spans 14 residues. V gave up 3 bases and J gave up 4 bases, with 10 bases separating them. Germline CDR1 reads LNHDA; CDR2 reads SQIVND (reference sequence). CDR3 sequence (DNA): TGTGCCAGTAGTATCCGGGACGCATACAATGAGCAGTTCTTC. This encodes CASSIRDAYNEQFF. Complete variable domain (other parts from reference TRBV19 and TRBJ2-1): DGGITQSPKYLFRKEGQNVTLSCEQNLNHDAMYWYRQDPGQGLRLIYYSQIVNDFQKGDIAEGYSVSREKKESFPLTVTSAQKNPTAFYLCASSIRDAYNEQFFGPGTRLTVL.

V usage is TRBV5-1 and J usage is TRBJ1-4; 9 nucleotides line up with TRBD1. V trimming: 2 bases; J trimming: 5 bases; junction bases outside the gene matches: 7. CDR1 is SGHRS, CDR2 YFSETQ, per germline. CDR3 length: 16 amino acids. This CDR3 reads CASSFAGGQGNEKLFF. The CDR3 DNA is TGCGCCAGCAGCTTTGCCGGTGGACAGGGGAATGAAAAACTGTTTTTT. Full variable domain (outside the CDR3, taken from reference TRBV5-1 and TRBJ1-4): KAGVTQTPRYLIKTRGQQVTLSCSPISGHRSVSWYQQTPGQGLQFLFEYFSETQRNKGNFPGRFSGRQFSNSRSEMNVSTLELGDSALYLCASSFAGGQGNEKLFFGSGTQLSVL.

The V call is TRBV9, the J call TRBJ2-2; 7 bases map to TRBD1. Trimming at V came to 4 bases and at J to 2 bases, leaving 5 bases not matched to a gene. The CDR3 is 15 residues long. Germline V lookup: CDR1 SGDLS, CDR2 YYNGEE. The CDR3 here is CASSPGTANTGELFF. The CDR3 nucleotides read TGTGCCAGCAGCCCCGGGACAGCAAACACCGGGGAGCTGTTTTTT.

The chain is built from TRBV6-1 and TRBJ2-7; the D gene could be TRBD1 or TRBD2 (5 bases each). V lost 6 bases, J lost 6 bases, and 18 bases lay in between. The CDR3 is 14 residues long. The germline gives CDR1 MNHNS, CDR2 SASEGT. CDR3 residues: CASRTHNQGPEQYV. The CDR3 region has the DNA TGTGCCAGCAGGACTCATAATCAGGGACCCGAGCAGTACGTC.

The V gene is TRBV7-3, the J gene TRBJ2-6; D remains unclear. The CDR3 loop spans 14 amino acids. Between the trimmed V and J ends, which lost 3 bases and 0 bases, there was a span of 3 bases. The V gene's germline CDR1 is SGHTA and CDR2 FQGTGA. CDR3 in DNA: TGTGCCAGCAGCTTGAACTCTGGGGCCAACGTCCTGACTTTC. It yields the protein CASSLNSGANVLTF.

The J gene is TRBJ2-7, the V gene TRBV11-2, with D uncertain. The CDR3 contains 17 residues. The V and J ends lost 0 bases and 3 bases respectively, with 18 bases between them. Germline CDR1 and CDR2: SGHAT and FQNNGV. Here the CDR3 DNA reads TGTGCCAGCAGCTTAGATGGGAAGCGCGTCACCCTCTACGAGCAGTACTTC. This encodes CASSLDGKRVTLYEQYF.

The rearrangement uses TRBV6-5 and TRBJ2-2; D gene unclear. Germline loops: CDR1 MNHEY, CDR2 SVGAGI. Trimming cost V 6 bases and J 3 bases, with 14 bases left between them. CDR3 length: 15 residues. CDR3 residues: CASSSRDGYTGELFF. CDR3 DNA sequence: TGTGCCAGCAGCTCCCGCGACGGATACACCGGGGAGCTGTTTTTT.

This clone was seen a handful of times. The chain carries TRBV2 and TRBJ1-3; no reliable D call. Trimming removed 7 bases at V and 3 bases at J, with 13 bases between. This CDR3 is 14 amino acids long. Germline V CDR1 and CDR2: SNHLY, FYNNEI. The CDR3 region has the DNA TGTGCCAGCACCGCCTCCGCGGATGGAAACACCATATATTTT. This gives the protein CASTASADGNTIYF.